The 30 T cell receptor beta chains below were found in one sample sequenced in a study of T cells in Graves' hyperthyroidism and ophthalmopathy. Amplified TCR beta CDR3 regions came from RNA transcripts. HTBI primers were employed in a first-round RT-PCR of the TCR CDR3. MiXCR, applied by TCRdb to the multiplex PCR reads, yields one record per CDR3 protein. The table lists hundreds of thousands of distinct CDR3 sequences, roughly 15% of them singletons. Sequencing used blood. The receptor set was obtained from a man between 18 and 29 years old with Graves' ophthalmopathy.

This clonotype was seen repeatedly, ten times or more. The CDR3: CASKRGYKETQYF. Written as DNA, the CDR3 is TGTGCCAGCAAGAGGGGGTATAAGGAGACCCAGTACTTC. The chain employs TRBV11-1 and TRBJ2-5; D is possibly TRBD1 (6 bases). The CDR3 is made up of 13 amino acids. V shed 7 bases and J shed 5 bases, with 14 bases lying between them. Germline CDR1 reads SGHAT; CDR2 reads FQDESV (reference sequence).

This clonotype was recorded many times. The genes are TRBV11-2 and TRBJ1-2; possible D gene TRBD1, 6 bases. Germline V lookup: CDR1 SGHAT, CDR2 FQNNGV. V lost 5 bases, J lost 2 bases, and 12 bases lay in between. The CDR3 runs 14 residues. This CDR3 is CASSNRDMNYGYTF. Here the CDR3 DNA reads TGTGCCAGCAGCAACCGGGACATGAACTATGGCTACACCTTC.

As to this clonotype: A single base separates this from a much larger clone, so it may be a read error. This chain joins TRBV20-1 and TRBJ2-3; D gene ambiguous. Near its end, the DNA agrees better with TRBJ1-5, so the J call may be wrong. In germline, CDR1 is DFQATT, CDR2 SNEGSKA (reference sequence). This CDR3 is built from 15 residues. Here the CDR3 reads CSARELAGSGDTQHF. The DNA for the CDR3 is TGCAGTGCTAGAGAGCTAGCGGGATCTGGAGATACGCAGCATTTT.

This clonotype was counted ten times or more. The rearrangement joins TRBV6-1 to TRBJ2-3, with TRBD2 matching 10 bases. Germline values: CDR1 MNHNS, CDR2 SASEGT. Losses at the gene ends were 5 bases for V and 1 base for J; bases not matched to a gene: 6. This CDR3 is built from 16 residues. The CDR3 region is CASSFSGRLRTDTQYF. The CDR3 DNA sequence: TGTGCCAGCAGTTTTAGCGGGAGGCTTCGCACAGATACGCAGTATTTT.

This clonotype was seen just once. The CDR3 here is CAWNPGQLYNEQFF. In DNA, the CDR3 is TGTGCCTGGAATCCGGGACAACTGTACAATGAGCAGTTCTTC. The chain links TRBV30 to TRBJ2-1; D might be TRBD1 (6 bases). Trimming cost V 4 bases and J 4 bases, with 14 bases left between them. The CDR3 consists of 14 residues. Germline assignment: CDR1 GTSNPN and CDR2 SVGIG (reference sequence).

This clonotype was detected only a few times. The chain employs TRBV20-1 and TRBJ2-1; D could derive from TRBD1 or TRBD2 (5 bases each). CDR3 size: 14 residues. V was clipped by 5 bases and J by 7 bases, with 18 bases between them. The germline gives CDR1 DFQATT, CDR2 SNEGSKA (reference sequence). The CDR3 region has the DNA TGCAGTGCTCTACCGCCGGGACCCTGGAATGAGCAGTTCTTC. Protein product: CSALPPGPWNEQFF.

This clonotype was detected ten times or more. As DNA, the CDR3 is TGCAGTGCAACACCGACAGGGGGGCTCTCCTACGAGCAGTACTTC. This sequence encodes CSATPTGGLSYEQYF. The chain uses TRBV20-1 and TRBJ2-7, with 9 bases aligning to TRBD1. V lost 6 bases and J lost 0; bases outside the gene matches: 9. The CDR3 runs to 15 residues. Per germline, CDR1 DFQATT and CDR2 SNEGSKA (reference sequence).

This rearrangement joins TRBV10-2 to TRBJ2-7, with TRBD2 matching over 10 bases. After removal of 6 bases from V and 5 bases from J, the junction contained 7 bases not matched to a gene. CDR3 length equals 14 residues. The germline V gene has CDR1 WSHSY and CDR2 SAAADI. CDR3 region: CASRITSGDHEQYF. CDR3 bases: TGCGCCAGCAGGATCACTAGCGGGGACCACGAGCAGTACTTC.

V gene TRBV18 combines with J gene TRBJ1-1; no clear D. Trimming left V 6 bases short and J 4 bases short, with 21 bases between. CDR1 KGHSH and CDR2 LQKENI come from the germline V gene. The length of the CDR3 is 16 residues. CDR3 nucleotide sequence: TGTGCCAGCTCCCCTGAGAGGGAATTTACTAGCACTGAAGCTTTCTTT. This codes for CASSPEREFTSTEAFF.

This clonotype was picked up many times. The chain employs TRBV24-1 and TRBJ2-3, with D possibly matching TRBD1 (6 bases). V gave up 4 bases and J gave up 3 bases, with 16 bases separating them. The CDR3 sequence is 16 residues long. The V gene's germline CDR1 is KGHDR and CDR2 SFDVKD. The CDR3 coding sequence is TGTGCCACCAGTGACCACCCCGGACAGAGTACAGATACGCAGTATTTT. Translated, it gives CATSDHPGQSTDTQYF.

This clonotype was picked up many times. The chain is built from TRBV6-5 and TRBJ1-6; maybe TRBD1 (6 bases). Trimming took off 2 bases at V and 10 bases at J, with 18 bases between the two ends. The CDR3 has 16 residues. The germline V gene encodes CDR1 MNHEY and CDR2 SVGAGI. DNA for the CDR3: TGTGCCAGCAGTTACACTGAGACAGGCCTTGGGTCACCCCTCCACTTT. Amino acid sequence: CASSYTETGLGSPLHF.

V and J are TRBV30 and TRBJ2-6; no clear D gene. The ends were cut back, 0 bases at V and 1 base at J, with 13 bases in the middle. The CDR3 sequence is 17 residues long. Looked up from germline, CDR1 is GTSNPN and CDR2 is SVGIG (reference sequence). The CDR3 region is CAWSVRKSGSGANVLTF. CDR3 DNA sequence: TGTGCCTGGAGTGTACGAAAGTCTGGATCTGGGGCCAACGTCCTGACTTTC.

The table lists this clonotype with many counts. The chain carries TRBV12-3 or TRBV12-4 and TRBJ2-1; TRBD2 agrees at 8 bases. This CDR3 region has 16 residues. V lost 7 bases to trimming and J lost 4 bases; unmatched junction nucleotides: 12. The CDR3 reads CASTESGGLGYNEQFF. The CDR3 region has the DNA TGTGCCAGCACCGAAAGCGGGGGATTGGGGTACAATGAGCAGTTCTTC.

This clonotype was detected ten times or more. The chain has TRBV20-1 and TRBJ1-5; 8 bases align to TRBD1. The germline gives CDR1 DFQATT, CDR2 SNEGSKA (reference sequence). V dropped 3 bases and J dropped 0; count of bases not matched to a gene: 1. This CDR3 is 14 amino acids long. The CDR3 bases are TGCAGTGCTAGCAGGGGGCTTAGCAATCAGCCCCAGCATTTT. The encoded protein is CSASRGLSNQPQHF.

This clonotype was detected many times. The genes are TRBV11-2 and TRBJ1-4; tentative D call: TRBD1 (6 bases). The CDR3 extends over 14 amino acids. Trimming took 5 bases from V and 8 from J, leaving 15 bases between them. Germline CDR1 reads SGHAT; CDR2 reads FQNNGV. CDR3 amino acids: CASSPRGGGEKLFF. CDR3 DNA sequence: TGTGCCAGCAGCCCACGAGGGGGGGGGGAAAAACTGTTTTTT.

This clonotype was observed many times. The rearrangement uses TRBV11-2 and TRBJ2-7; no definite D call. Looked up from germline, CDR1 is SGHAT and CDR2 is FQNNGV. This CDR3 is built from 17 residues. V lost 0 bases and J lost 2, with 17 bases in between. CDR3 in DNA: TGTGCCAGCAGCTTAGAGTTAGGGTTCGGAAATACCTACGAGCAGTACTTC. It translates to CASSLELGFGNTYEQYF.

This clonotype has a count of ten or more. The V gene is TRBV12-3 or TRBV12-4, the J gene TRBJ2-2; the match to TRBD1 covers 7 bases. The CDR3 extends over 15 amino acids. The junction had 4 bases not matched to a gene; V was cut back by 6 bases and J by 0 bases. The CDR3 DNA reads as TGTGCCAGCAGAGGGGACAGTGCGAACACCGGGGAGCTGTTTTTT. Its protein is CASRGDSANTGELFF.

The chain combines TRBV19 with TRBJ2-2, with 10 bases matching TRBD1. The CDR3 is 17 residues long. The germline V gene encodes CDR1 LNHDA and CDR2 SQIVND (reference sequence). The V segment lost 5 bases and the J segment 6 bases; nucleotides outside the gene matches: 12. The CDR3 here is CASSLSWGTGVPGELFF. CDR3 nucleotides: TGTGCCAGTAGTCTGAGCTGGGGGACAGGGGTCCCCGGGGAGCTGTTTTTT.

Ten or more counts support this clonotype. The gene calls are TRBV7-6 and TRBJ2-5; 12 bases fit TRBD2. This CDR3 has 18 amino acids. V dropped 3 bases and J dropped 5; count of bases not matched to a gene: 13. Germline V gene sequence: CDR1 SGHVS, CDR2 FNYEAQ. The CDR3 nucleotides are TGTGCCAGCAGCTTGCCCTTGACTAGCGGGAGTGCCGACGAGACCCAGTACTTC. Translation gives CASSLPLTSGSADETQYF.

This clonotype was observed a few times. The J gene is TRBJ2-7, the V gene TRBV9; no reliable D call. V lost 0 bases to trimming and J lost 0 bases, with 7 bases between them. This CDR3 has 14 amino acids. Germline lookup yields CDR1 SGDLS and CDR2 YYNGEE. CDR3 sequence (DNA): TGTGCCAGCAGCGTAGGGAACAGCTCCTACGAGCAGTACTTC. It is translated as CASSVGNSSYEQYF.

The chain employs TRBV6-5 and TRBJ1-2; D unresolved. CDR3 length: 15 residues. Trimming pared 0 bases from V and 4 bases from J, leaving 12 bases between. The germline V gene encodes CDR1 MNHEY and CDR2 SVGAGI. CDR3 DNA sequence: TGTGCCAGCAGTTACTCGACTGGTTTTTCCTATGGCTACACCTTC. This gives the protein CASSYSTGFSYGYTF.

The CDR3 spells CASPSTSGTGVTGANVLTF. The CDR3 nucleotides read TGTGCCAGTCCATCAACGTCGGGGACAGGGGTAACTGGGGCCAACGTCCTGACTTTC. The V call is TRBV14, the J call TRBJ2-6; 10 bases agree with TRBD1. After removal of 9 bases from V and 2 bases from J, the junction contained 16 bases not matched to a gene. This CDR3 contains 19 residues. CDR1 is SGHDN and CDR2 is FVKESK in the germline V gene.

For this clonotype: A much bigger clone sits one base away, suggesting this may be a read error. V gene TRBV10-3 combines with J gene TRBJ2-3; 9 positions agree with TRBD1. The CDR3 has 14 residues. The junction had 15 bases not matched to a gene; V was cut back by 10 bases and J by 10 bases. The germline gives CDR1 ENHRY, CDR2 SYGVKD. CDR3 DNA sequence: TGTGCCACCAGGGACTCGGGACAGGGCTTTGCGCAGTATTTT. The encoded protein is CATRDSGQGFAQYF.

The chain uses TRBV6-1 and TRBJ2-7, with D unclear. V was cut by 2 bases and J by 4 bases, with 6 bases left in between. This CDR3 spans 12 amino acids. The germline V gene encodes CDR1 MNHNS and CDR2 SASEGT. The CDR3 sequence is CASSERVYEQYF. CDR3 in DNA: TGTGCCAGCAGTGAAAGAGTGTACGAGCAGTACTTC.

This clonotype was detected many times. The rearrangement uses TRBV20-1 and TRBJ1-2, with 8 bases that match TRBD1. Per the germline V gene, CDR1 is DFQATT and CDR2 is SNEGSKA (reference sequence). The CDR3 consists of 15 residues. V was clipped by 6 bases and J by 2 bases; unmatched bases: 11. The DNA of the CDR3 is TGCAGTGCCACTGGGACAGGCATACCGAACTATGGCTACACCTTC. As protein: CSATGTGIPNYGYTF.

V gene TRBV4-1 combines with J gene TRBJ1-4; a possible D gene is TRBD1 (5 bases). Between the trimmed V and J ends, which lost 5 bases and 4 bases, there was a span of 20 bases. The CDR3 length is 17 residues. Germline assignment: CDR1 MGHRA and CDR2 YSYEKL. CDR3 residues: CASSDPGRGWGNEKLFF. DNA for the CDR3: TGCGCCAGCAGCGACCCAGGGAGAGGCTGGGGTAATGAAAAACTGTTTTTT.

A single count supports this clonotype. The V and J genes are TRBV12-3 or TRBV12-4 and TRBJ1-2; D gene unclear. This CDR3 has 17 residues. V lost 1 base to trimming and J lost 1 base, with 16 bases between them. Here the CDR3 reads CASSLVIYPEDNYGYTF. The CDR3 DNA sequence: TGTGCCAGCAGTTTAGTAATATACCCGGAGGATAACTATGGCTACACCTTC.

This clonotype was detected a few times. The V call is TRBV6-5, the J call TRBJ2-6, with 7 bases aligning to TRBD1. Germline CDR1 is MNHEY and CDR2 is SVGAGI. Trimming at V came to 2 bases and at J to 0 bases, leaving 4 bases not matched to a gene. The CDR3 loop spans 17 amino acids. The CDR3 loop reads CASSYATGSSGANVLTF. CDR3 DNA sequence: TGTGCCAGCAGTTACGCGACAGGGAGCTCTGGGGCCAACGTCCTGACTTTC.

This clonotype was seen repeatedly, ten times or more. The chain carries TRBV7-9 and TRBJ2-7, with no clear D. V gave up 0 bases and J gave up 2 bases, with 14 bases separating them. Per germline, CDR1 SEHNR and CDR2 FQNEAQ (reference sequence). CDR3 length: 16 amino acids. As DNA, the CDR3 is TGTGCCAGCAGCTTAGCTCTTGGCTCATCAACCTACGAGCAGTACTTC. Its protein is CASSLALGSSTYEQYF.

This clonotype was observed at least ten times. V usage is TRBV12-3 or TRBV12-4 and J usage is TRBJ2-7; D gene unclear. The CDR3 contains 16 residues. V was cut by 1 base and J by 2 bases, with 15 bases left in between. The CDR3 reads CASSLDLGNTPYEQYF. DNA of the CDR3: TGTGCCAGCAGTTTAGATCTGGGAAATACCCCCTACGAGCAGTACTTC.